These T cell receptor beta chains were read from a single sample in a study of blood T cell repertoires in COVID-19. The protocol was immunoSEQ multiplex PCR, while the TCRdb copy is restricted to in-frame clones and leaves out a portion. The data show some 110,000 clones, approximately 86% seen once. The sequenced sample consisted of peripheral blood. The receptors here all came from a human donor in a cohort sampled during active COVID-19. CDR3s include the opening cysteine and the closing phenylalanine or tryptophan.

cdr3_aa	v_call	j_call
CASSLENTGTAPDTQYF	TRBV5-1	TRBJ2-3
CASRPIGGVGNTIYF	TRBV19	TRBJ1-3
CAWSLLGTGKLGYTF	TRBV30	TRBJ1-2
CASSLDRVSSVDF	TRBV11-2	TRBJ2-7
CASRTDRNYNSPLHF	TRBV5-1	TRBJ1-6
CASSELEGTAQPQHF	TRBV18	TRBJ1-5
CASSLSGGNTEAFF	TRBV27	TRBJ1-1
CASSISVGANVLTF	TRBV19	TRBJ2-6
CASRLQGVVSYEQYF	TRBV2	TRBJ2-7
CAWSVARGPYEQYF	TRBV30	TRBJ2-7
CASRQTGDQPQHF	TRBV6-5	TRBJ1-5
CASSPRLADPYEQYF	TRBV12-1	TRBJ2-7
CASSSLDRGGYTF	TRBV11-2	TRBJ1-2
CASSLGAEQFF	TRBV12-3/TRBV12-4	TRBJ2-1
CASSPGQGNEKLFF	TRBV18	TRBJ1-4
CATKQRGTNTEAFF	TRBV2	TRBJ1-1
CASSSPPSGRPQFF	TRBV5-4	TRBJ2-1
CASSPTRGVSMNTEAFF	TRBV5-4	TRBJ1-1
CASSLSWTGIPTDTQYF	TRBV5-1	TRBJ2-3
CASSLSRGRSLEAFF	TRBV5-1	TRBJ1-1
CASSPQGYDTGELFF	TRBV5-1	TRBJ2-2
CASSRTGPNTEAFF	TRBV2	TRBJ1-1
CASGPGSANEKLFF	TRBV5-1	TRBJ1-4
CASSLGRVRSQETQYF	TRBV7-2	TRBJ2-5
CASSQQGSGEAFF	TRBV12-3/TRBV12-4	TRBJ1-1
CASSWQGGQPQHF	TRBV19	TRBJ1-5
CASSFGQVNSPLHF	TRBV6-5	TRBJ1-6
CASSQGAGRGYEQYF	TRBV4-1	TRBJ2-7
CASRSIFAGGQGRGASTEAFF	TRBV19	TRBJ1-1
CASSSDRANTGELFF	TRBV19	TRBJ2-2
CASSLRGRETQYF	TRBV5-1	TRBJ2-5
CASSSLAGGQETQYF	TRBV11-3	TRBJ2-5
CASSQQKDGVVELFF	TRBV4-2	TRBJ2-2
CASSPSTQAGELFF	TRBV7-6	TRBJ2-2
CATEAGLKETQYF	TRBV18	TRBJ2-5